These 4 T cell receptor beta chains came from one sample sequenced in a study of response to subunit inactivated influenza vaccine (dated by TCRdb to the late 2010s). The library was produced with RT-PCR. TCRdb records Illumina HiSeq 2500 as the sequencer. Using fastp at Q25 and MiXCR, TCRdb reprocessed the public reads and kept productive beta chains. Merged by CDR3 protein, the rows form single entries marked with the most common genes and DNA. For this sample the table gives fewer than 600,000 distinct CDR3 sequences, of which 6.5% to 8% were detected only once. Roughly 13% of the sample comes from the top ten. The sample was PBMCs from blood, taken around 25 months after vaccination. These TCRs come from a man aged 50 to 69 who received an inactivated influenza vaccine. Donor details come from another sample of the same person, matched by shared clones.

The CDR3 nucleotides read TGCAGTGCTACCCGCCTGACTGGGGCAAATCAGCCCCAGCATTTT. It encodes CSATRLTGANQPQHF. V and J are TRBV20-1 and TRBJ1-5, with D perhaps TRBD1 (5 bases). Trimming took 4 bases from V and 4 from J, leaving 17 bases between them. CDR3 length equals 15 residues. CDR1 is DFQATT, CDR2 SNEGSKA, per germline (reference sequence).

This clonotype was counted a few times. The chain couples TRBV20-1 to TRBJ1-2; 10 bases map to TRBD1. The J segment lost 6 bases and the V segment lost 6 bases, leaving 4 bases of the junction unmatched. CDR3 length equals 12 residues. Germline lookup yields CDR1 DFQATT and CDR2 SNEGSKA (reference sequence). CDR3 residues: CSALGTGDGYTF. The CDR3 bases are TGCAGTGCGCTCGGGACAGGGGATGGCTACACCTTC.

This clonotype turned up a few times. The CDR3 nucleotides read TGTGCCAGCAGTGAATCCGACAGGGGAAATTCACCCCTCCACTTT. It translates to CASSESDRGNSPLHF. The rearrangement links TRBV25-1 to TRBJ1-6, with TRBD1 identical over 8 bases. The CDR3 sequence is 15 residues long. CDR1 is MGHDK and CDR2 is SYGVNS in the germline V gene. V was clipped by 1 base and J by 7 bases; unmatched bases: 3.

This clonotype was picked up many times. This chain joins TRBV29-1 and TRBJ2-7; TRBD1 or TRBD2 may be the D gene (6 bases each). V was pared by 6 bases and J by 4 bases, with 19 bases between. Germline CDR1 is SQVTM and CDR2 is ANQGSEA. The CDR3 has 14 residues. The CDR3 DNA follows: TGCAGCGTGCCGAAGTCCAGGGGAGGATACGAGCAGTACTTC. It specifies CSVPKSRGGYEQYF.